This TCR beta chain is from a study of OX40 agonist ivuxolimab in advanced cancers. Study-wide context: Participants, about 83% male, averaged about 59 years of age, ranging from about 23 to 90. Study results and limitations: Among T cells, CD8+ cells averaged more expanded clones than CD4+ cells.

As to this clone: Its antigen is still unknown.

The data were produced by immunoSEQ multiplex PCR, yet TCRdb's version contains in-frame clones alone and is incomplete. The table has about 35,000 clones, around 74% seen once; the top ten hold roughly 19%. Germline V gene data show CDR1 as MNHNS and CDR2 as SASEGT. This CDR3 contains 16 residues. Trimming cost V 0 bases and J 0 bases, with 8 bases left between them. The sequenced sample was CD4+ or CD8+ T cells sorted from blood, obtained in a trial of the OX40 agonist ivuxolimab. This TCR derives from an adult with an advanced solid tumor such as melanoma, head and neck, liver or kidney cancer. V usage is TRBV6-1 and J usage is TRBJ1-4; D gene ambiguous. The DNA for the CDR3 is TGTGCCAGCAGTGAAGCGCTGGGTGCAACTAATGAAAAACTGTTTTTT. As protein: CASSEALGATNEKLFF.